This entry lists 27 T cell receptor beta chains sequenced from one sample in a study of chemoradiotherapy in HPV16-positive cancers. Sequenced by immunoSEQ multiplex PCR; TCRdb stores in-frame clones only, minus some. Of over 30,000 clones in the sample, about 86% are singletons; the top ten hold around 2.3%. The sequences come from blood, collected from a patient who underwent chemoradiotherapy. Every receptor here comes from a human donor with HPV-associated anogenital cancer.

The chain uses TRBV28 and TRBJ1-2; D might be TRBD1 (5 bases). Germline-derived CDR1 and CDR2 are MDHEN and SYDVKM. The CDR3 extends over 14 amino acids. V lost 6 bases and J lost 5, with 16 bases in between. CDR3 residues: CASRASGPKYGYTF. Here the CDR3 DNA reads TGTGCCAGCAGAGCCTCGGGACCGAAATATGGCTACACCTTC.

The chain links TRBV29-1 to TRBJ1-2; 8 bases are a match to TRBD1. The V gene's germline CDR1 is SQVTM and CDR2 ANQGSEA. The junction had 4 bases not matched to a gene; V was cut back by 2 bases and J by 8 bases. The CDR3 spans 12 residues. The CDR3 nucleotides read TGCAGCGTTGAACGGACAGGGTTAGGCTACACCTTC. It translates to CSVERTGLGYTF.

V usage is TRBV4-1 and J usage is TRBJ1-1; the D gene is possibly TRBD1 (6 bases). The V end lost 0 bases, the J end lost 6 bases, and 8 bases lay between the germline ends. The length of the CDR3 is 13 residues. Germline V CDR1 and CDR2: MGHRA, YSYEKL. The CDR3 nucleotides are TGCGCCAGCAGCCAAGAAGGGGGGTCTGAAGCTTTCTTT. Residues: CASSQEGGSEAFF.

The V and J genes are TRBV19 and TRBJ2-7, with a weak D call TRBD2 (7 bases). This CDR3 comprises 15 residues. The V and J ends lost 7 bases and 6 bases respectively, with 22 bases between them. Germline V gene data show CDR1 as LNHDA and CDR2 as SQIVND (reference sequence). DNA for the CDR3: TGTGCCAGTATAAGAGGGGGGGGACTCCTCGGCGAGCAGTACTTC. This codes for CASIRGGGLLGEQYF.

The chain joins TRBV27 to TRBJ2-7; D is undetermined. The germline V gene has CDR1 MNHEY and CDR2 SMNVEV (reference sequence). This CDR3 region has 15 residues. Deletions cut 2 bases from V and 1 base from J, with 12 bases between. The CDR3 loop is CASSLTSPASYEQYF. CDR3 coding DNA: TGTGCCAGCAGTTTAACCTCTCCGGCTTCCTACGAGCAGTACTTC.

The chain combines TRBV19 with TRBJ2-3; 7 bases are a match to TRBD2. The V gene end was trimmed by 3 bases and the J gene end by 1 base; junction bases not matched to a gene: 4. Germline-derived CDR1 and CDR2 are LNHDA and SQIVND (reference sequence). CDR3 length: 15 residues. The CDR3 sequence is CASSIGAGGTDTQYF. CDR3 nucleotide sequence: TGTGCCAGTAGTATCGGGGCGGGGGGCACAGATACGCAGTATTTT.

The rearrangement links TRBV25-1 to TRBJ2-7, with 7 bases aligning to TRBD1. The CDR3 consists of 16 residues. The germline gives CDR1 MGHDK, CDR2 SYGVNS. V was pared by 4 bases and J by 0 bases, with 9 bases of the junction left unmatched. CDR3 loop: CASSVSGTVSSYEQYF. CDR3 DNA sequence: TGTGCCAGCAGTGTATCCGGGACAGTTTCCTCCTACGAGCAGTACTTC.

The chain uses TRBV29-1 and TRBJ2-1; D is undetermined. With 2 bases removed from V and 9 bases from J, the gap between germline ends came to 8 bases. From germline, CDR1 is SQVTM and CDR2 ANQGSEA. This CDR3 comprises 11 residues. The CDR3 reads CSVEWTSEQFF. The CDR3 nucleotides are TGCAGCGTTGAATGGACGAGTGAGCAGTTCTTC.

The chain has TRBV11-2 and TRBJ1-2, with 11 positions matching TRBD1. Germline CDR1 SGHAT, CDR2 FQNNGV. V was clipped by 5 bases and J by 4 bases; unmatched bases: 3. This CDR3 region has 14 residues. The CDR3 region is CASSTGQGGYGYTF. Written as DNA, the CDR3 is TGTGCCAGCAGCACGGGACAGGGGGGCTATGGCTACACCTTC. Full variable domain (rest looked up from reference TRBV11-2 and TRBJ1-2): EAGVAQSPRYKIIEKRQSVAFWCNPISGHATLYWYQQILGQGPKLLIQFQNNGVVDDSQLPKDRFSAERLKGVDSTLKIQPAKLEDSAVYLCASSTGQGGYGYTFGSGTRLTVV.

The gene calls are TRBV29-1 and TRBJ2-3, with D hard to call. Trimming shortened V by 7 bases and J by 6 bases, and 8 bases separated the two germline ends. Germline values: CDR1 SQVTM, CDR2 ANQGSEA. The CDR3 contains 10 residues. CDR3 sequence reads: CSASGDTQYF. DNA of the CDR3: TGCAGCGCTAGTGGGGATACGCAGTATTTT.

This clone was seen a few times. The chain couples TRBV11-2 to TRBJ2-1; no clear D gene. V dropped 4 bases and J dropped 5 bases, with 15 bases sitting between them. Germline loops: CDR1 SGHAT, CDR2 FQNNGV. This CDR3 has 15 amino acids. CDR3 DNA sequence: TGTGCCAGCAGCTCACACTGGGCAAGCGACAATGAGCAGTTCTTC. Amino acid sequence: CASSSHWASDNEQFF.

V is TRBV19 and J is TRBJ1-5, with a weak D call TRBD1 (6 bases). Germline loops: CDR1 LNHDA, CDR2 SQIVND (reference sequence). The CDR3 is made up of 15 amino acids. The germline V and J ends were trimmed by 2 bases and 4 bases, with 12 bases remaining between them. The CDR3 DNA sequence: TGTGCCAGTAGTATACGGGACACTCGGAATCAGCCCCAGCATTTT. It yields the protein CASSIRDTRNQPQHF.

About this clone: Relative to the germline gene, one junction end is altered; a read error may explain this. DNA for the CDR3: TGTGCTAGCAGCTTAACCCCTCAGCATAATGAAAAACTGTTTTTT. Translation gives CASSLTPQHNEKLFF. This sequence joins TRBV7-7 and TRBJ1-4; no definite D call. Germline V gene sequence: CDR1 SSHAT, CDR2 FNYEAQ (reference sequence). The CDR3 is 15 residues long.

The chain carries TRBV10-2 and TRBJ2-7, with 8 bases lining up with TRBD1. The CDR3 contains 13 residues. With V trimmed by 7 bases and J by 4 bases, 6 bases remained unmatched. The germline V gene encodes CDR1 WSHSY and CDR2 SAAADI. This chain's CDR3 is CASKDRVRYEQYF. CDR3 nucleotide sequence: TGCGCCAGCAAGGACAGGGTTAGGTACGAGCAGTACTTC.

The V and J genes are TRBV19 and TRBJ2-7; TRBD2 aligns across 11 bases. J was trimmed by 2 bases and V by 5 bases; bases with no gene match: 5. Per the germline V gene, CDR1 is LNHDA and CDR2 is SQIVND (reference sequence). The CDR3 is 15 amino acids. Here the CDR3 DNA reads TGTGCCAGTAGTCTCACTAGCGGGGGTCCCTACGAGCAGTACTTC. It codes for CASSLTSGGPYEQYF.

The chain joins TRBV28 to TRBJ1-2; the match to TRBD1 covers 10 bases. The CDR3 consists of 14 residues. V was pared by 0 bases and J by 7 bases, with 2 bases of the junction left unmatched. CDR1 and CDR2 from the germline V gene are MDHEN and SYDVKM. The CDR3 here is CASSLWTGGVGYTF. DNA for the CDR3: TGTGCCAGCAGTTTATGGACAGGGGGCGTTGGCTACACCTTC.

The V call is TRBV11-2, the J call TRBJ1-5; the D is unclear. V lost 3 bases and J lost 5, with 14 bases in between. Germline CDR1 SGHAT, CDR2 FQNNGV. The CDR3 extends over 15 amino acids. CDR3: CASSFDPGSHQPQHF. The DNA for the CDR3 is TGTGCCAGCAGCTTCGATCCCGGAAGCCATCAGCCCCAGCATTTT. The full variable domain, in which reference TRBV11-2 and TRBJ1-5 provide the parts outside the CDR3, is EAGVAQSPRYKIIEKRQSVAFWCNPISGHATLYWYQQILGQGPKLLIQFQNNGVVDDSQLPKDRFSAERLKGVDSTLKIQPAKLEDSAVYLCASSFDPGSHQPQHFGDGTRLSIL.

The chain carries TRBV25-1 and TRBJ2-3; TRBD1 is a possible D gene (6 bases). Germline loops: CDR1 MGHDK, CDR2 SYGVNS. The CDR3 extends over 16 amino acids. V gave up 1 base and J gave up 4 bases, with 15 bases separating them. CDR3 nucleotides: TGTGCCAGCAGTGAATTCTCGGTTTCAGGGGCAGATACGCAGTATTTT. Its translation is CASSEFSVSGADTQYF.

This clone was observed a few times. V is TRBV9 and J is TRBJ1-2; D remains ambiguous. CDR3 length: 13 amino acids. Trimming stripped 0 bases from V and 2 bases from J, with 5 bases between. Germline V gene data show CDR1 as SGDLS and CDR2 as YYNGEE. CDR3 amino acids: CASSVGENYGYTF. In nucleotides, the CDR3 is TGTGCCAGCAGCGTAGGGGAGAACTATGGCTACACCTTC.

This chain joins TRBV6-4 and TRBJ1-1; D is unresolved. Deletions cut 0 bases from V and 0 bases from J, with 8 bases between. CDR3 length: 15 residues. The germline gives CDR1 MRHNA, CDR2 SNTAGT. Here the CDR3 reads CASSDSDGVNTEAFF. The CDR3 DNA is TGTGCCAGCAGTGACTCGGACGGGGTGAACACTGAAGCTTTCTTT.

The genes are TRBV5-4 and TRBJ2-7; the match to TRBD2 covers 7 bases. The length of the CDR3 is 15 residues. Germline CDR1 and CDR2: SGHNT and YYREEE (reference sequence). V lost 0 bases, J lost 1 base, and 4 bases stayed unmatched. Here the CDR3 reads CASSLGGGRSYEQYF. The CDR3 coding sequence is TGTGCCAGCAGCTTGGGCGGGGGAAGATCCTACGAGCAGTACTTC.

This clone showed up just once. J is TRBJ1-5 and V is TRBV23-1; TRBD1 is a possible D gene (5 bases). TRBV23-1 is treated as an ORF (open reading frame) with a function not yet certain. V lost 6 bases and J 4 bases, leaving 19 bases between the germline ends. This CDR3 spans 16 amino acids. The CDR3 spells CASSPEGATVNQPQHF. As DNA, the CDR3 is TGCGCCAGCAGCCCTGAAGGGGCGACAGTAAATCAGCCCCAGCATTTT.

The rearrangement uses TRBV19 and TRBJ2-5; D may be TRBD2 (6 bases). Germline V CDR1 and CDR2: LNHDA, SQIVND (reference sequence). V lost 5 bases and J 5 bases, leaving 15 bases between the germline ends. The CDR3 spans 14 residues. The CDR3 sequence: CASSPQSGVETQYF. For the CDR3, the DNA is TGTGCCAGTAGTCCCCAGTCGGGGGTGGAGACCCAGTACTTC.

The gene calls are TRBV29-1 and TRBJ2-6; tentatively, D is TRBD2 (7 bases). CDR3 length: 18 residues. Germline V gene sequence: CDR1 SQVTM, CDR2 ANQGSEA. V was shortened by 4 bases and J by 0 bases, with 19 bases between the two germline ends. Here the CDR3 reads CSVGSRGGGGSGANVLTF. DNA for the CDR3: TGCAGCGTTGGCTCTCGGGGAGGGGGAGGCTCTGGGGCCAACGTCCTGACTTTC.

V usage is TRBV7-9 and J usage is TRBJ2-6; no definite D call. The CDR3 consists of 13 residues. V dropped 4 bases and J dropped 4 bases, with 5 bases sitting between them. Germline-derived CDR1 and CDR2 are SEHNR and FQNEAQ (reference sequence). The CDR3 loop is CASSSRGANVLTF. DNA for the CDR3: TGTGCCAGCAGCTCTCGAGGGGCCAACGTCCTGACTTTC.

The chain combines TRBV5-1 with TRBJ1-1; TRBD1 is a possible D gene (6 bases). The V gene's germline CDR1 is SGHRS and CDR2 YFSETQ. V lost 1 base, J lost 5 bases, and 6 bases lay in between. CDR3 length: 12 residues. CDR3 region: CASSLQGTEAFF. CDR3 nucleotides: TGCGCCAGCAGCTTGCAGGGGACTGAAGCTTTCTTT.

The chain couples TRBV6-5 to TRBJ1-2; no firm D call. Germline CDR1 MNHEY, CDR2 SVGAGI. This CDR3 comprises 14 residues. V dropped 5 bases and J dropped 5 bases, with 15 bases sitting between them. CDR3 bases: TGTGCCAGCAGTAAAAACCAAGACAATTATGGCTACACCTTC. This sequence encodes CASSKNQDNYGYTF.